These 13 T cell receptor beta chains originate from one sample sequenced in a study of CD8 T cells in ankylosing spondylitis. Study-wide findings and caveats: In ankylosing spondylitis blood, a motif of seven or eight highly homologous TCR beta variants appeared characteristic.

A single record per CDR3 protein comes from TCRdb applying MiXCR to the 5' RACE reads. The sample shows some 840,000 distinct CDR3 sequences, 10% to 15% of them seen only once. Their recognized antigens are unknown. The sample comprised blood, either unsorted or a sorted T cell fraction (not recorded which). These receptors originate from a male donor with ankylosing spondylitis.

This clonotype was recorded at least ten times. J is TRBJ1-1 and V is TRBV6-1; a possible D gene is TRBD1 (5 bases). V lost 7 bases and J lost 0, with 15 bases in between. CDR3 size: 15 residues. CDR1 MNHNS and CDR2 SASEGT come from the germline V gene. This CDR3 reads CASNRARAMNTEAFF. CDR3 DNA: TGTGCCAGCAATAGGGCCAGGGCGATGAACACTGAAGCTTTCTTT.

This clonotype has more than one count but fewer than ten. This rearrangement joins TRBV20-1 to TRBJ2-2; TRBD2 might be the D (5 bases). The CDR3 contains 14 residues. Trimming took off 5 bases at V and 1 base at J, with 11 bases between the two ends. Germline CDR1 and CDR2: DFQATT and SNEGSKA (reference sequence). The DNA of the CDR3 is TGCAGTGCTGGTGGGAGAGTGAACACCGGGGAGCTGTTTTTT. It encodes CSAGGRVNTGELFF.

This clonotype was counted ten times or more. The J gene is TRBJ1-6, the V gene TRBV12-3 or TRBV12-4; D is undetermined. The CDR3 totals 12 residues. The ends were cut back, 3 bases at V and 10 bases at J, with 7 bases in the middle. CDR3 loop: CASSFRGSPLHF. The CDR3 coding sequence is TGTGCCAGCAGTTTCCGTGGGTCACCCCTCCACTTT.

This clonotype was seen repeatedly, ten times or more. The chain links TRBV29-1 to TRBJ2-1; the D is unclear. Between the trimmed V and J ends, which lost 4 bases and 6 bases, there was a span of 10 bases. This CDR3 is 12 amino acids long. CDR1 is SQVTM and CDR2 is ANQGSEA in the germline V gene. The CDR3, as DNA: TGCAGCGTTGGGGTTCAGCTCAATGAGCAGTTCTTC. Amino acid sequence: CSVGVQLNEQFF.

This clonotype was observed a handful of times. The chain recombines TRBV4-1 with TRBJ2-7, with a tentative D call TRBD1 (6 bases). V was pared by 4 bases and J by 0 bases, with 10 bases between. This CDR3 is built from 14 residues. Germline V gene lookup returns CDR1 MGHRA and CDR2 YSYEKL. DNA of the CDR3: TGCGCCAGCAGCCGGACAGTTCTCTCCTACGAGCAGTACTTC. Protein sequence: CASSRTVLSYEQYF.

The V call is TRBV3-1, the J call TRBJ1-2; tentative D call: TRBD1 (6 bases). The germline V and J ends were trimmed by 2 bases and 6 bases, with 10 bases remaining between them. The CDR3 consists of 13 residues. Germline loops: CDR1 LGHDT, CDR2 YNNKEL (reference sequence). CDR3 protein: CASSQFGDNGYTF. Here the CDR3 DNA reads TGTGCCAGCAGCCAATTCGGGGACAATGGCTACACCTTC.

This clonotype occurred a few times. V gene TRBV7-6 combines with J gene TRBJ2-3; TRBD1 is a possible D gene (5 bases). The CDR3 spans 12 residues. Trimming shortened V by 4 bases and J by 7 bases, and 9 bases separated the two germline ends. Germline assignment: CDR1 SGHVS and CDR2 FNYEAQ. The chain's CDR3 is CASSSRGYTQYF. CDR3 nucleotide sequence: TGTGCCAGCAGCTCAAGGGGTTATACGCAGTATTTT.

This chain uses TRBV24-1 with TRBJ2-7, with no clear D. With 3 bases removed from V and 7 bases from J, the gap between germline ends came to 9 bases. Germline CDR1 KGHDR, CDR2 SFDVKD. This CDR3 spans 12 amino acids. The CDR3 nucleotides read TGTGCCACCAGTGATCCTGACGGAGAGCAGTACTTC. Residues: CATSDPDGEQYF.

This clonotype has at least ten counts. The V and J genes are TRBV6-6 and TRBJ1-5; no definite D call. This CDR3 is built from 13 residues. Per the germline V gene, CDR1 is MNHNY and CDR2 is SVGAGI (reference sequence). V was trimmed by 0 bases and J by 6 bases, leaving 6 bases between them. CDR3 protein: CASSYSERQPQHF. The CDR3 DNA sequence: TGTGCCAGCAGTTACTCGGAACGTCAGCCCCAGCATTTT.

This clonotype has a handful of counts. V gene TRBV18 combines with J gene TRBJ1-1, with D perhaps TRBD1 (5 bases). The CDR3 consists of 15 residues. Trimming cost V 2 bases and J 3 bases, with 13 bases left between them. Germline V lookup: CDR1 KGHSH, CDR2 LQKENI. CDR3 sequence: CASSPAGTRDTEAFF. The DNA of the CDR3 is TGTGCCAGCTCACCAGCAGGGACTCGGGACACTGAAGCTTTCTTT.

This clonotype turned up a few times. The chain couples TRBV4-3 to TRBJ1-3; possible D gene TRBD1, 5 bases. CDR1 is LGHNA, CDR2 YSLEER, per germline. V was pared by 1 base and J by 3 bases, with 16 bases between. CDR3 length: 17 amino acids. CDR3 region: CASSQGLGTHIGNTIYF. Here the CDR3 DNA reads TGCGCCAGCAGCCAAGGCCTCGGGACCCACATTGGAAACACCATATATTTT.

The chain carries TRBV20-1 and TRBJ1-5; 7 bases fit TRBD1. The length of the CDR3 is 14 residues. CDR1 DFQATT and CDR2 SNEGSKA come from the germline V gene (reference sequence). V lost 6 bases to trimming and J lost 3 bases; unmatched junction nucleotides: 8. The CDR3 nucleotides are TGCAGTGCAAACAGGGGATTGGACAATCAGCCCCAGCATTTT. Its translation is CSANRGLDNQPQHF.

V is TRBV20-1 and J is TRBJ2-5, with 7 bases fitting TRBD1. Per the germline V gene, CDR1 is DFQATT and CDR2 is SNEGSKA (reference sequence). V lost 3 bases to trimming and J lost 5 bases; unmatched junction nucleotides: 6. CDR3 size: 13 residues. The CDR3 nucleotides are TGCAGTGCTAGGACAGGGCTGCGGGAGACCCAGTACTTC. Residues: CSARTGLRETQYF.